The clone carrying this T cell receptor (beta chain) was picked up one time. Its cognate antigen is unknown. The data were taken from a study of shared clonotypes between healthy human individuals. About the research overall: Donors, aged 18 to 49, were a couple of women and a few men.

Repertoires were generated with immunoSEQ multiplex PCR, while TCRdb's copy carries only in-frame clones and drops some. The sample contains around 1.5 million clones, about 98% of which appear only once. Germline loops: CDR1 SGHRS, CDR2 YFSETQ. The CDR3 is 15 amino acids. V gave up 4 bases and J gave up 9 bases; unmatched junction bases: 10. Overall study results and limits: The study drew on few donors, limiting represented genetic and exposure-history diversity. Depth of sequencing was expected to influence donor clonotype sharing.

Adults of Caucasian background living in Nashville, Tennessee made up all donors. This chain connects TRBV5-1 to TRBJ2-1; 10 nucleotides agree with TRBD2. The TCR originated in a man aged 25 to 40 in good health. Sample: naive CD4+ T cells sorted from blood. Indicated subset: CD45RA+ positively selected. In nucleotides, the CDR3 is TGCGCCAGCAGCGGGTTCCTAGCGGGAGAAACTGAGCAGTTCTTC. Translated: CASSGFLAGETEQFF. The entire variable domain, with the rest obtained from reference TRBV5-1 and TRBJ2-1, is as follows: KAGVTQTPRYLIKTRGQQVTLSCSPISGHRSVSWYQQTPGQGLQFLFEYFSETQRNKGNFPGRFSGRQFSNSRSEMNVSTLELGDSALYLCASSGFLAGETEQFFGPGTRLTVL.